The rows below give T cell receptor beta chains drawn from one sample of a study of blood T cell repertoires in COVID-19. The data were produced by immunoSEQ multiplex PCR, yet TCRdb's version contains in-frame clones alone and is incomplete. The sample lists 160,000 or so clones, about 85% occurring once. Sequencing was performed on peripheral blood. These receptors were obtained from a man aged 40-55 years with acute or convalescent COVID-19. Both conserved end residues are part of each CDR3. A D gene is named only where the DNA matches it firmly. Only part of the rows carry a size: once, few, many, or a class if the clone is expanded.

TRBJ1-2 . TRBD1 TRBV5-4 CASSLEDRHYTF TGTGCCAGCAGCTTGGAGGACAGGCACTACACCTTC
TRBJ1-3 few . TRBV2 CASSGSQGKNTIYF TGTGCCAGCAGTGGTAGTCAGGGAAAAAACACCATATATTTT
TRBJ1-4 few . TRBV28 CASSPSMGRNEKLFF TGTGCCAGCAGTCCCTCTATGGGGCGTAATGAAAAACTGTTTTTT
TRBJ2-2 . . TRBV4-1 CASSQGPGVIAGELFF TGCGCCAGCAGCCAAGGCCCAGGGGTGATAGCCGGGGAGCTGTTTTTT
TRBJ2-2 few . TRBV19 CASSPQGPGELFF TGTGCCAGTAGTCCCCAGGGTCCCGGGGAGCTGTTTTTT
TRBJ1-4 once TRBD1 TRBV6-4 CASSDCGTDNEKLFF TGTGCCAGCAGTGACTGTGGGACAGATAATGAAAAACTGTTTTTT
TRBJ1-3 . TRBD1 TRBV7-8 CASSSTGFGNTIYF TGTGCCAGCAGCTCGACAGGGTTTGGAAACACCATATATTTT
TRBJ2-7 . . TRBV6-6 CASNPAGQDEQYF TGTGCCAGCAACCCAGCGGGCCAGGACGAGCAGTACTTC
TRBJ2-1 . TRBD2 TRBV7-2 CASSLILAGANEQFF TGTGCCAGCAGCCTAATACTAGCGGGGGCTAATGAGCAGTTCTTC
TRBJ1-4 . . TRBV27 CASSLYANSGEKLFF TGTGCCAGCAGTTTATATGCTAATTCAGGGGAAAAACTGTTTTTT
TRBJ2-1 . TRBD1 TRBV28 CASSLLGTGSRNEQFF TGTGCCAGCAGTTTACTTGGGACAGGGTCACGCAATGAGCAGTTCTTC
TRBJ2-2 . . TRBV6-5 CATLRRQGGAGELFF TGTGCCACCCTAAGGCGGCAGGGTGGAGCCGGGGAGCTGTTTTTT
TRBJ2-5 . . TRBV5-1 CASSLGVAQTQYF TGCGCCAGCAGCTTGGGGGTAGCCCAGACCCAGTACTTC
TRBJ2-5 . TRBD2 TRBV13 CASSPGRASDVSGETQYF TGTGCCAGCAGTCCAGGGAGGGCTAGCGACGTTTCTGGGGAGACCCAGTACTTC
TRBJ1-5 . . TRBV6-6 CASSRGQNGGNQPQHF TGTGCCAGCAGCCGCGGACAGAACGGGGGCAATCAGCCCCAGCATTTT
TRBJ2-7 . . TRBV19 CASSINGPRPEQYF TGTGCCAGTAGTATAAATGGTCCGAGGCCCGAGCAGTACTTC
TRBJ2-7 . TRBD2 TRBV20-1 CSASPTSGGAYEQYF TGCAGTGCTAGTCCGACTAGCGGGGGGGCCTACGAGCAGTACTTC
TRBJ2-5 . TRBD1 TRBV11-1 CASSRDRETQYF TGTGCCAGCAGCCGGGACAGGGAGACCCAGTACTTC
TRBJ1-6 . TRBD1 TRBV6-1 CASSERQGAKAPLHF TGTGCCAGCAGTGAGAGACAGGGGGCGAAAGCACCCCTCCACTTT
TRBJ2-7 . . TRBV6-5 CASTQGGASYEQYF TGTGCCAGCACCCAGGGGGGTGCCTCCTACGAGCAGTACTTC
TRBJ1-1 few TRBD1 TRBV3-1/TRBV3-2 CASSRDLGQLNTEAFF TGTGCCAGCAGCCGGGACTTGGGACAGTTGAACACTGAAGCTTTCTTT
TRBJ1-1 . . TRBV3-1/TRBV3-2 CASSQIQSEAFF TGTGCCAGCAGCCAAATACAGTCTGAAGCTTTCTTT
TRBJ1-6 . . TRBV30 CAWSAPQGSYSPLHF TGTGCCTGGAGTGCCCCACAGGGTTCATATTCACCCCTCCACTTT
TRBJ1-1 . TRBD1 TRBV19 CASTDRGRAEAFF TGTGCCAGTACGGACAGGGGCAGAGCTGAAGCTTTCTTT
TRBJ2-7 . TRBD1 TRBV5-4 CASSRGQGNSEQYF TGTGCCAGCAGCCGCGGACAGGGTAACTCCGAGCAGTACTTC
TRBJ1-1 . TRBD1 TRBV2 CASSRQGTEAFF TGTGCCAGCAGCAGACAGGGCACTGAAGCTTTCTTT
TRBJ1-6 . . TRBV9 CASNRDYNSPLHF TGTGCCAGCAACAGGGATTATAATTCACCCCTCCACTTT
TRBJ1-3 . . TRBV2 CASSAVGGGIGNTIYF TGTGCCAGCAGTGCGGTTGGGGGAGGAATTGGAAACACCATATATTTT
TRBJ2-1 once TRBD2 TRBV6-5 CASSYSGGRVYNEQFF TGTGCCAGCAGTTACTCTGGCGGGAGGGTTTACAATGAGCAGTTCTTC
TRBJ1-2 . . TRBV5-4 CASSFPKQGNYDGYTF TGTGCCAGCAGCTTTCCCAAACAGGGCAACTACGATGGCTACACCTTC
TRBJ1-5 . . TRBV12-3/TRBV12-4 CALAASPNRPQHF TGTGCCCTCGCGGCCTCCCCTAATCGGCCCCAGCATTTT
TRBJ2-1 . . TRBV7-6 CASSLARQRLFNEQFF TGTGCCAGCAGCTTAGCGAGACAGCGACTGTTCAATGAGCAGTTCTTC
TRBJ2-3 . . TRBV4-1 CASSPTFLSTDTQYF TGCGCCAGCAGTCCTACCTTTCTTAGCACAGATACGCAGTATTTT
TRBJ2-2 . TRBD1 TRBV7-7 CASSPGTGGWDTGELFF TGTGCTAGCAGCCCGGGAACAGGGGGCTGGGACACCGGGGAGCTGTTTTTT
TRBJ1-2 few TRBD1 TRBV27 CASSPRPGTGSNYGYTF TGTGCCAGCAGTCCTAGGCCCGGGACAGGGTCGAACTATGGCTACACCTTC
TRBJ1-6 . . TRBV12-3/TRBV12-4 CASSKRGNSPLHF TGTGCCAGCAGCAAACGGGGGAATTCACCCCTCCACTTT
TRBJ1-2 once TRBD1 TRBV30 CAWSVRRGGGGYGYTF TGTGCCTGGAGTGTACGCCGCGGAGGGGGCGGCTATGGCTACACCTTC
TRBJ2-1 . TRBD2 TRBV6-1 CASSVNLAGGIYNEQFF TGTGCCAGCAGTGTGAACCTAGCGGGGGGGATCTACAATGAGCAGTTCTTC
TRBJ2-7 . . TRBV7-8 CASSLFLRGGSYEQYF TGTGCCAGCAGCTTATTTCTGAGGGGGGGCTCCTACGAGCAGTACTTC
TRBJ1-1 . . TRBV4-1 CASSQGRTANTEAFF TGCGCCAGCAGCCAAGGTCGGACAGCAAACACTGAAGCTTTCTTT
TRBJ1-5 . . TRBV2 CASSEWQNNQPQHF TGTGCCAGCAGTGAATGGCAGAACAATCAGCCCCAGCATTTT
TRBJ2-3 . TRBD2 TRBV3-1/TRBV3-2 CASSPGLAGFDTQYF TGTGCCAGCAGCCCGGGACTAGCGGGGTTTGATACGCAGTATTTT
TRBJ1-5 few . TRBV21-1 CASSSQGAGGGNQPQHF TGTGCCAGCAGCAGCCAGGGAGCGGGAGGGGGCAATCAGCCCCAGCATTTT
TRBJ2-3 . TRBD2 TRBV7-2 CASSLAGRGNTDTQYF TGTGCCAGCAGCCTAGCGGGTCGGGGAAACACAGATACGCAGTATTTT
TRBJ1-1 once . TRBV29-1 CSVEGLKRASGTEAFF TGCAGCGTTGAAGGTTTGAAAAGGGCATCGGGAACTGAAGCTTTCTTT
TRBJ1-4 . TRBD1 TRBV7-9 CASSSGTGHEKLFF TGTGCCAGCAGCTCCGGGACAGGGCATGAAAAACTGTTTTTT
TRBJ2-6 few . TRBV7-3 CASSLETAGANVLTF TGTGCCAGCAGCTTAGAGACAGCTGGGGCCAACGTCCTGACTTTC
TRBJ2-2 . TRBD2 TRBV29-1 CSVVLAGRSGELFF TGCAGCGTTGTATTAGCGGGGAGGTCCGGGGAGCTGTTTTTT
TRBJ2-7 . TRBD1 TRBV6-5 CASSYSTGVYEQYF TGTGCCAGCAGTTACTCGACAGGGGTGTACGAGCAGTACTTC
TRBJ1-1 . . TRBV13 CASSSESLRTEAFF TGTGCCAGCAGCTCCGAGAGTCTGAGGACTGAAGCTTTCTTT
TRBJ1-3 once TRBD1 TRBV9 CASSEGQGLSSGNTIYF TGTGCCAGCAGCGAAGGACAGGGGTTAAGCTCTGGAAACACCATATATTTT
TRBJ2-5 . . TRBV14 CASSQVRPVRQETQYF TGTGCCAGCAGCCAAGTTCGTCCCGTGCGCCAAGAGACCCAGTACTTC
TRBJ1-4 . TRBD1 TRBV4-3 CASSRDTGDGEKLFF TGCGCCAGCAGCCGAGACACAGGGGACGGGGAAAAACTGTTTTTT
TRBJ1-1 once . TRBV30 CAWSVRGNTEAFF TGTGCCTGGAGTGTAAGGGGAAACACTGAAGCTTTCTTT
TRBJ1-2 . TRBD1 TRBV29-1 CSVDRDRGVRGYTF TGCAGCGTTGATAGGGACAGGGGCGTCCGGGGCTACACCTTC
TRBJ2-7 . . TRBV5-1 CASSPQREEQYF TGCGCCAGCAGCCCCCAGAGGGAAGAGCAGTACTTC
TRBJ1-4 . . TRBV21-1 CASSIGDRRGEKLFF TGTGCCAGCAGCATAGGGGACAGGCGTGGGGAAAAACTGTTTTTT
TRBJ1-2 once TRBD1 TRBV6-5 CASSYLGQDYGYTF TGTGCCAGCAGTTACCTGGGACAGGACTATGGCTACACCTTC
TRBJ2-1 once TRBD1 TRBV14 CASSQHDRVYYNEQFF TGTGCCAGCAGCCAACATGACAGGGTGTACTACAATGAGCAGTTCTTC
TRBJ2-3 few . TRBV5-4 CASSLTDTQYF TGTGCCAGCAGCCTCACAGATACGCAGTATTTT